This is a list of T cell receptor beta chains from one sample in a study of ipilimumab plus nivolumab after autologous stem cell transplantation. Data came from immunoSEQ multiplex PCR; TCRdb stores just in-frame clones and leaves some out. The repertoire holds fewer than 85,000 clones, around 80% seen once, with under 2.5% in the top ten. This material consisted of PBMCs, taken in a trial of ipilimumab plus nivolumab as post-transplant consolidation. These receptors were taken from a male donor with diffuse large B-cell lymphoma. CDR3s include the opening cysteine and the closing phenylalanine or tryptophan. Each record gives: D gene, clone size, J gene, V gene, CDR3 protein, CDR3 DNA. The D gene is left open where the match is weak. The size field is filled for only some rows; it gives once, few, many or a size class.

d_gene: .; abundance: .; j_gene: TRBJ1-2; v_gene: TRBV6-6; CDR3aa: CASSYGTSGYTF; CDR3nt: TGTGCCAGCAGTTACGGGACCTCGGGCTACACCTTC
d_gene: TRBD2; abundance: .; j_gene: TRBJ2-3; v_gene: TRBV27; CDR3aa: CASSKGAGGFTDTQYF; CDR3nt: TGTGCCAGCAGCAAAGGAGCGGGGGGCTTCACAGATACGCAGTATTTT
d_gene: TRBD1; abundance: .; j_gene: TRBJ1-5; v_gene: TRBV5-1; CDR3aa: CASSRDPTGDSNQPQHF; CDR3nt: TGCGCCAGCAGCAGAGACCCGACAGGGGATAGCAATCAGCCCCAGCATTTT
d_gene: TRBD2; abundance: .; j_gene: TRBJ2-5; v_gene: TRBV19; CDR3aa: CASRRAGGLEETQYF; CDR3nt: TGTGCCAGTAGACGGGCGGGGGGGCTTGAAGAGACCCAGTACTTC
d_gene: .; abundance: few; j_gene: TRBJ1-6; v_gene: TRBV2; CDR3aa: CASRSGLPNSPLHF; CDR3nt: TGTGCCAGCAGGTCGGGACTCCCTAATTCACCCCTCCACTTT
d_gene: .; abundance: .; j_gene: TRBJ1-4; v_gene: TRBV4-1; CDR3aa: CASSLLWGLEKLFF; CDR3nt: TGCGCCAGCAGCCTTTTGTGGGGATTAGAAAAACTGTTTTTT
d_gene: .; abundance: few; j_gene: TRBJ1-2; v_gene: TRBV6-1; CDR3aa: CASSAATGGGSDYGYTF; CDR3nt: TGTGCCAGCAGTGCTGCCACCGGCGGGGGGTCGGACTATGGCTACACCTTC
d_gene: .; abundance: .; j_gene: TRBJ1-1; v_gene: TRBV25-1; CDR3aa: CASSKSTRGNTEAFF; CDR3nt: TGTGCCAGCAGTAAATCTACCAGGGGAAACACTGAAGCTTTCTTT
d_gene: .; abundance: .; j_gene: TRBJ2-1; v_gene: TRBV2; CDR3aa: CASRYRVNNEQFF; CDR3nt: TGTGCCAGCAGGTACAGGGTAAACAATGAGCAGTTCTTC
d_gene: .; abundance: .; j_gene: TRBJ2-5; v_gene: TRBV4-1; CDR3aa: CASSQGYQETQYF; CDR3nt: TGCGCCAGCAGCCAGGGATACCAAGAGACCCAGTACTTC
d_gene: TRBD1; abundance: .; j_gene: TRBJ1-6; v_gene: TRBV5-6; CDR3aa: CASSRGTGVGSPLHF; CDR3nt: TGTGCCAGCAGCAGGGGGACAGGGGTCGGTTCACCCCTCCACTTT
d_gene: .; abundance: .; j_gene: TRBJ1-6; v_gene: TRBV2; CDR3aa: CASISDVSSYNSPLHF; CDR3nt: TGTGCCAGCATTAGTGACGTTAGCTCCTATAATTCACCCCTCCACTTT
d_gene: .; abundance: .; j_gene: TRBJ2-7; v_gene: TRBV5-4; CDR3aa: CASSLREGSDEQYF; CDR3nt: TGTGCCAGCAGCTTGAGAGAGGGGTCGGACGAGCAGTACTTC
d_gene: TRBD1; abundance: .; j_gene: TRBJ2-1; v_gene: TRBV6-5; CDR3aa: CASSRQGESYNEQFF; CDR3nt: TGTGCCAGCAGTCGACAGGGGGAATCCTACAATGAGCAGTTCTTC
d_gene: .; abundance: .; j_gene: TRBJ1-4; v_gene: TRBV5-5; CDR3aa: CASSHQPIGEKLFF; CDR3nt: TGTGCCAGCAGCCACCAACCTATTGGAGAAAAACTGTTTTTT
d_gene: TRBD2; abundance: .; j_gene: TRBJ2-7; v_gene: TRBV30; CDR3aa: CAWSVIRASGSSYEQYF; CDR3nt: TGTGCCTGGAGTGTCATTCGGGCTAGCGGTAGCTCCTACGAGCAGTACTTC
d_gene: TRBD1; abundance: once; j_gene: TRBJ1-2; v_gene: TRBV27; CDR3aa: CASSFGTGQDGYTF; CDR3nt: TGTGCCAGCAGTTTCGGGACAGGCCAAGATGGCTACACCTTC
d_gene: .; abundance: .; j_gene: TRBJ2-5; v_gene: TRBV6-5; CDR3aa: CASSSGSAGRETQYF; CDR3nt: TGTGCCAGCAGTTCAGGGTCGGCAGGTCGAGAGACCCAGTACTTC
d_gene: .; abundance: .; j_gene: TRBJ1-1; v_gene: TRBV5-5; CDR3aa: CASSLELNTEAFF; CDR3nt: TGTGCCAGCAGCTTGGAACTGAACACTGAAGCTTTCTTT
d_gene: .; abundance: .; j_gene: TRBJ2-1; v_gene: TRBV5-1; CDR3aa: CASSLDRDATPFF; CDR3nt: TGCGCCAGCAGCTTGGACCGGGACGCCACCCCGTTCTTC
d_gene: TRBD2; abundance: .; j_gene: TRBJ2-3; v_gene: TRBV7-2; CDR3aa: CASSLVGGGFADTQYF; CDR3nt: TGTGCCAGCAGCTTAGTTGGCGGGGGGTTTGCAGATACGCAGTATTTT
d_gene: TRBD1; abundance: .; j_gene: TRBJ1-6; v_gene: TRBV2; CDR3aa: CASSESRDRVRNSPLHF; CDR3nt: TGTGCCAGCAGTGAGTCCCGGGACAGGGTACGGAATTCACCCCTCCACTTT
d_gene: .; abundance: .; j_gene: TRBJ2-7; v_gene: TRBV7-2; CDR3aa: CASSFDSLLYEQYF; CDR3nt: TGTGCCAGCAGCTTCGACAGCCTACTCTACGAGCAGTACTTC
d_gene: TRBD1; abundance: .; j_gene: TRBJ1-4; v_gene: TRBV4-3; CDR3aa: CASSQEGGPKGVDEKLFF; CDR3nt: TGCGCCAGCAGCCAAGAAGGGGGCCCAAAGGGGGTTGATGAAAAACTGTTTTTT
d_gene: .; abundance: .; j_gene: TRBJ2-5; v_gene: TRBV28; CDR3aa: CASSGGMRQKQETQYF; CDR3nt: TGTGCCAGCAGTGGGGGAATGCGGCAGAAGCAAGAGACCCAGTACTTC
d_gene: TRBD2; abundance: once; j_gene: TRBJ2-1; v_gene: TRBV4-1; CDR3aa: CASSQGTSGGGDEQFF; CDR3nt: TGCGCCAGCAGCCAAGGGACTAGCGGGGGAGGAGATGAGCAGTTCTTC
d_gene: .; abundance: .; j_gene: TRBJ1-3; v_gene: TRBV4-1; CDR3aa: CASSQGHSGNTIYF; CDR3nt: TGCGCCAGCAGCCAAGGTCACTCTGGAAACACCATATATTTT
d_gene: .; abundance: .; j_gene: TRBJ2-3; v_gene: TRBV19; CDR3aa: CASSLGQSTDTQYF; CDR3nt: TGTGCCAGTAGCTTAGGACAGAGCACAGATACGCAGTATTTT
d_gene: .; abundance: .; j_gene: TRBJ1-1; v_gene: TRBV19; CDR3aa: CASSIIGGVTEAFF; CDR3nt: TGTGCCAGTAGTATAATCGGGGGCGTCACTGAAGCTTTCTTT
d_gene: .; abundance: once; j_gene: TRBJ2-5; v_gene: TRBV7-2; CDR3aa: CASRQQETQYF; CDR3nt: TGTGCCAGCAGGCAACAAGAGACCCAGTACTTC
d_gene: TRBD1; abundance: .; j_gene: TRBJ1-1; v_gene: TRBV5-4; CDR3aa: CASSSGTGLNTEAFF; CDR3nt: TGTGCCAGCAGCTCCGGGACAGGCCTGAACACTGAAGCTTTCTTT
d_gene: .; abundance: .; j_gene: TRBJ1-4; v_gene: TRBV6-5; CDR3aa: CASSRHGRTNEKLFF; CDR3nt: TGTGCCAGCAGCCGCCATGGGCGCACTAATGAAAAACTGTTTTTT
d_gene: TRBD1; abundance: .; j_gene: TRBJ1-4; v_gene: TRBV10-3; CDR3aa: CAISEAQQGAANEKLFF; CDR3nt: TGTGCCATCAGTGAGGCACAACAGGGGGCAGCTAATGAAAAACTGTTTTTT
d_gene: TRBD1; abundance: .; j_gene: TRBJ1-6; v_gene: TRBV6-6; CDR3aa: CASTGQGGFNSPLHF; CDR3nt: TGTGCCAGCACAGGACAGGGGGGATTTAATTCACCCCTCCACTTT
d_gene: .; abundance: .; j_gene: TRBJ2-3; v_gene: TRBV7-2; CDR3aa: CASSPQRDTDTQYF; CDR3nt: TGTGCCAGCAGCCCTCAGCGAGACACAGATACGCAGTATTTT
d_gene: .; abundance: .; j_gene: TRBJ2-1; v_gene: TRBV15; CDR3aa: CATSRDQPSTSRFYNEQFF; CDR3nt: TGTGCCACCAGCAGAGATCAACCCTCTACTAGTCGATTCTACAATGAGCAGTTCTTC
d_gene: TRBD1; abundance: .; j_gene: TRBJ2-3; v_gene: TRBV2; CDR3aa: CASEKDRVNTDTQYF; CDR3nt: TGTGCCAGCGAAAAGGACAGGGTCAACACAGATACGCAGTATTTT
d_gene: TRBD1; abundance: .; j_gene: TRBJ2-4; v_gene: TRBV30; CDR3aa: CACRDRGRGNIQYF; CDR3nt: TGTGCCTGCCGGGACAGGGGCCGTGGGAACATTCAGTACTTC
d_gene: TRBD2; abundance: .; j_gene: TRBJ2-7; v_gene: TRBV2; CDR3aa: CASRYGLADLSSYEQYF; CDR3nt: TGTGCCAGCAGATACGGACTAGCGGACTTAAGCTCCTACGAGCAGTACTTC
d_gene: .; abundance: .; j_gene: TRBJ1-6; v_gene: TRBV7-2; CDR3aa: CASSLYGDTYYNSPLHF; CDR3nt: TGTGCCAGCAGCTTATACGGGGACACCTACTATAATTCACCCCTCCACTTT
d_gene: .; abundance: .; j_gene: TRBJ2-7; v_gene: TRBV7-9; CDR3aa: CASSLAGSGEQYF; CDR3nt: TGTGCCAGCAGCTTAGCGGGGTCGGGCGAGCAGTACTTC
d_gene: .; abundance: .; j_gene: TRBJ2-1; v_gene: TRBV11-1; CDR3aa: CASRGPGPNEQFF; CDR3nt: TGTGCCAGCAGGGGGCCTGGGCCCAATGAGCAGTTCTTC
d_gene: .; abundance: once; j_gene: TRBJ2-2; v_gene: TRBV12-5; CDR3aa: CASNWGGRSTGELFF; CDR3nt: TGTGCTAGTAACTGGGGGGGCCGGAGCACCGGGGAGCTGTTTTTT
d_gene: .; abundance: .; j_gene: TRBJ2-7; v_gene: TRBV7-9; CDR3aa: CASSSGGDRPYEQYF; CDR3nt: TGTGCCAGCAGCTCCGGAGGGGACAGACCCTACGAGCAGTACTTC